The source of this TCR beta chain is a study of early T cells in non-severe SARS-CoV-2 infection. Background on the study: Whole-blood bulk RNA, unsorted, was sequenced, and chains were unpaired.

With regard to this clonotype: The target antigen is unknown.

Germline values: CDR1 SQVTM, CDR2 ANQGSEA. V was pared by 7 bases and J by 7 bases, with 13 bases between. The length of the CDR3 is 12 residues. Study results and limitations: Comparison of clonotypes with VDJdb favored anti-spike CD8 responses while missing private and CD4 specificities.

Each single cDNA molecule received a unique molecular identifier. TCRdb re-derived calls from the 5' RACE reads in MiXCR, one entry per CDR3 protein. The data hold under 100,000 distinct CDR3 sequences, with around 15% observed a single time. This chain joins TRBV29-1 and TRBJ1-4; D may be TRBD1 (5 bases). This TCR was sampled from an adult who was a healthcare worker with PCR-confirmed SARS-CoV-2 infection or an uninfected control (not recorded which). Sequenced sample: whole blood. CDR3 in amino acids: CSAQGGVEKLFF. The CDR3 bases are TGCAGCGCCCAGGGTGGGGTTGAAAAACTGTTTTTT.